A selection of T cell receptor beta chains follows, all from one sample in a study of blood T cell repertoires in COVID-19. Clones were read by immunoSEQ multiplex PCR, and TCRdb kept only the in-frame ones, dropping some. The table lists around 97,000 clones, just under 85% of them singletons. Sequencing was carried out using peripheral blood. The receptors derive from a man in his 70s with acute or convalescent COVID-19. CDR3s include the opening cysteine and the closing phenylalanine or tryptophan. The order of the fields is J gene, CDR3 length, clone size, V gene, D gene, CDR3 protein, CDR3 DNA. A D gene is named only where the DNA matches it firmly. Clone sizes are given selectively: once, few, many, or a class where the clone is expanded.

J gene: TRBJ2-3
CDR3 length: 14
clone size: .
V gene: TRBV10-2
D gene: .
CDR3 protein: CASSDRGGVDTQYF
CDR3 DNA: TGCGCCAGCAGTGATAGGGGGGGGGTAGATACGCAGTATTTT

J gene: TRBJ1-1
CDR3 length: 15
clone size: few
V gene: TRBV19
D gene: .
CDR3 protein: CASSVGRWSDTEAFF
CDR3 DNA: TGTGCCAGTAGCGTGGGGAGGTGGAGTGACACTGAAGCTTTCTTT

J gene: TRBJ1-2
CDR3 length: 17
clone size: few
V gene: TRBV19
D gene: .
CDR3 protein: CASNFGRGRGFSYGYTF
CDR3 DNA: TGTGCCAGTAATTTTGGCAGGGGAAGAGGTTTTTCCTATGGCTACACCTTC

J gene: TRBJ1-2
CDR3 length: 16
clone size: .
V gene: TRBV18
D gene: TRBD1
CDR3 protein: CASSPDWTGGDYGYTF
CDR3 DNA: TGTGCCAGCTCACCGGACTGGACAGGGGGTGACTATGGCTACACCTTC

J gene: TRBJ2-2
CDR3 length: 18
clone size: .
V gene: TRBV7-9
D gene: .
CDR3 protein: CASSLVTRQGHDTGELFF
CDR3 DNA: TGTGCCAGCAGCTTAGTAACCAGGCAGGGGCATGACACCGGGGAGCTGTTTTTT

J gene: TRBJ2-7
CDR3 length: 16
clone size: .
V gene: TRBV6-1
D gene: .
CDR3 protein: CASSVSSDSTSYEQYF
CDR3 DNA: TGTGCCAGCAGTGTCTCTTCGGACAGTACCTCCTACGAGCAGTACTTC

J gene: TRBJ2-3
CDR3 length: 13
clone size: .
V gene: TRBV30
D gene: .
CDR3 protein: CAWSGSGADTQYF
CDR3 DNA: TGTGCCTGGAGTGGGTCAGGGGCAGATACGCAGTATTTT

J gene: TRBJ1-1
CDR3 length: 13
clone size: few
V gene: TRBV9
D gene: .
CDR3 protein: CASSVSGGSEAFF
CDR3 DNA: TGTGCCAGCAGCGTGTCTGGGGGCTCTGAAGCTTTCTTT

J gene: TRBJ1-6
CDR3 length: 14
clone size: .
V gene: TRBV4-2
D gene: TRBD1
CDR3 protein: CASSPTGKGSPLHF
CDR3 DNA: TGTGCCAGCAGCCCGACAGGGAAAGGTTCACCCCTCCACTTT

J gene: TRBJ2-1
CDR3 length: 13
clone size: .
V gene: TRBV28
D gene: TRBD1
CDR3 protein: CASRETGLNEQFF
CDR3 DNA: TGTGCCAGCAGAGAGACAGGGTTGAATGAGCAGTTCTTC